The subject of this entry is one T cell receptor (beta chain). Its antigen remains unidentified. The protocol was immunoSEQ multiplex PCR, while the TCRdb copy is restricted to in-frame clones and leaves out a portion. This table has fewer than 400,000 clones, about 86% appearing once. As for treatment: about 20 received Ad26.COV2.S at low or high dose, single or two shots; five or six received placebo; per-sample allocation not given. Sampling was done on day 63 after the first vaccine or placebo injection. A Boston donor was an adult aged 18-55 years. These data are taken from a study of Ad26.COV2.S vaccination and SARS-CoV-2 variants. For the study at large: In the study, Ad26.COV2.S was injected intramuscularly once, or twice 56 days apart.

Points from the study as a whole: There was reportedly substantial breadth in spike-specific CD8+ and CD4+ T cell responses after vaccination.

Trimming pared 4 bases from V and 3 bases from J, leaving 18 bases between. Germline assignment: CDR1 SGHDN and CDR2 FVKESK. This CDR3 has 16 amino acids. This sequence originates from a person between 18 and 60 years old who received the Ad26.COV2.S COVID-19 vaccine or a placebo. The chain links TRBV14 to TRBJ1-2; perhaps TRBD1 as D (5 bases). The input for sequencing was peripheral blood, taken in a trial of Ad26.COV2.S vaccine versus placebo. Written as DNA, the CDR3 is TGTGCCAGCAGCCGGGACGGGGGAAGGCAAGACTATGGCTACACCTTC. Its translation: CASSRDGGRQDYGYTF.